A single sample is the source of the 11 T cell receptor beta chains below, sequenced in a study of T cell repertoires in cytomegalovirus infection. TCRdb re-called the reads through MiXCR, storing one row per CDR3 protein. The data hold around 310,000 distinct CDR3 sequences, with 25% to 35% observed a single time. No antigen is known for these receptors. This sample comprised cultured PBMCs, obtained from culture after CMV antigen stimulation. The receptors come from a human donor in good health (CMV status not recorded). Some clones in this sample may be carry-over from other donors' samples.

This sequence joins TRBV3-1 and TRBJ2-3; D tentatively fits TRBD1 or TRBD2 (5 bases each). Deletions cut 0 bases from V and 5 bases from J, with 9 bases between. The CDR3 spans 14 residues. Germline V CDR1 and CDR2: LGHDT, YNNKEL (reference sequence). Here the CDR3 reads CASSQDERGDTQYF. In DNA form, the CDR3 reads TGTGCCAGCAGCCAAGATGAGAGGGGAGATACGCAGTATTTT.

The rearrangement links TRBV5-4 to TRBJ1-1; 8 positions agree with TRBD1. Trimming cost V 4 bases and J 1 base; bases outside gene matches: 15. The CDR3 totals 18 residues. Germline CDR1 and CDR2: SGHNT and YYREEE (reference sequence). DNA for the CDR3: TGTGCCAGCAGCCCCGGAGGACAGGGTTCTTTTAAGAACACTGAAGCTTTCTTT. Translated: CASSPGGQGSFKNTEAFF.

A remark on this clonotype: An end of the junction differs from the germline gene, which may be a read error. V is TRBV7-6 and J is TRBJ2-3; a weak D match, TRBD1 (6 bases). The length of the CDR3 is 15 residues. Germline V gene lookup returns CDR1 SGHVS and CDR2 FNYEAQ. CDR3 in DNA: TGTGCTAGCAGCCAAGGCAGGGGCGGCCCAGATACGCAGTATTTT. Encoded protein: CASSQGRGGPDTQYF.

V usage is TRBV15 and J usage is TRBJ1-1; TRBD1 matches 7 bases. This CDR3 has 15 amino acids. Germline trimming cut 1 base from V and 4 bases from J; bases unmatched to any gene: 6. CDR1 is LNHNV and CDR2 is YYDKDF in the germline V gene (reference sequence). CDR3 sequence reads: CATSRGRGPGTEAFF. In DNA, the CDR3 is TGTGCCACCAGCAGAGGTAGGGGGCCGGGCACTGAAGCTTTCTTT. Filled out from reference TRBV15 and TRBJ1-1, the complete variable domain reads DAMVIQNPRYQVTQFGKPVTLSCSQTLNHNVMYWYQQKSSQAPKLLFHYYDKDFNNEADTPDNFQSRRPNTSFCFLDIRSPGLGDTAMYLCATSRGRGPGTEAFFGQGTRLTVV.

The CDR3 here is CASSSSGAAGDTGELFF. The DNA for the CDR3 is TGTGCCAGCAGCTCATCGGGGGCGGCGGGGGACACCGGGGAGCTGTTTTTT. V is TRBV7-3 and J is TRBJ2-2, with a tentative D call TRBD2 (7 bases). The germline V gene has CDR1 SGHTA and CDR2 FQGTGA. Trimming pared 4 bases from V and 3 bases from J, leaving 18 bases between. This CDR3 has 17 residues. The variable domain in full, completed from reference TRBV7-3 and TRBJ2-2, reads GAGVSQTPSNKVTEKGKYVELRCDPISGHTALYWYRQSLGQGPEFLIYFQGTGAADDSGLPNDRFFAVRPEGSVSTLKIQRTERGDSAVYLCASSSSGAAGDTGELFFGEGSRLTVL.

This clonotype was recorded a few times. This CDR3 reads CSARDAAKGKVGPTEAFF. In DNA, the CDR3 is TGCAGTGCTAGAGATGCGGCGAAGGGGAAGGTGGGACCAACTGAAGCTTTCTTT. V gene TRBV20-1 combines with J gene TRBJ1-1, with D tentatively TRBD1 (5 bases). This CDR3 is 18 amino acids long. Germline CDR1 is DFQATT and CDR2 is SNEGSKA (reference sequence). The ends were cut back, 0 bases at V and 5 bases at J, with 25 bases in the middle.

The CDR3 here is CASSQLQGYTEAFF. The CDR3 bases are TGTGCCAGCAGCCAGTTACAGGGGTACACTGAAGCTTTCTTT. This chain links TRBV3-1 with TRBJ1-1, with 7 positions matching TRBD1. Trimming at V came to 3 bases and at J to 3 bases, leaving 4 bases not matched to a gene. The CDR3 length is 14 residues. Germline assignment: CDR1 LGHDT and CDR2 YNNKEL (reference sequence).

The sample holds a few counts of this clonotype. The rearrangement links TRBV18 to TRBJ1-4, with no clear D. Looked up from germline, CDR1 is KGHSH and CDR2 is LQKENI. V was clipped by 2 bases and J by 7 bases, with 11 bases between them. The CDR3 extends over 14 amino acids. The CDR3 loop reads CASSPNVGREKLFF. In DNA, the CDR3 is TGTGCCAGCTCACCAAACGTAGGGCGTGAAAAACTGTTTTTT.

The table lists this clonotype with a few counts. The chain combines TRBV7-2 with TRBJ1-2; D perhaps matches TRBD1 (5 bases). The CDR3 is 13 residues long. Germline lookup yields CDR1 SGHTA and CDR2 FQGNSA. Trimming pared 5 bases from V and 7 bases from J, leaving 14 bases between. The CDR3 is CASSTGTLGGYTF. The CDR3, as DNA: TGTGCCAGCAGCACTGGGACTCTGGGTGGCTACACCTTC. Using reference TRBV7-2 and TRBJ1-2 for the parts outside the CDR3, the full variable domain is GAGVSQSPSNKVTEKGKDVELRCDPISGHTALYWYRQSLGQGLEFLIYFQGNSAPDKSGLPSDRFSAERTGGSVSTLTIQRTQQEDSAVYLCASSTGTLGGYTFGSGTRLTVV.

This chain uses TRBV7-2 with TRBJ1-2; a weak D match, TRBD1 (5 bases). CDR1 and CDR2 from the germline V gene are SGHTA and FQGNSA. Trimming removed 5 bases from V and 5 bases from J, with 21 bases in between. CDR3 size: 16 residues. The CDR3 region is CASSTTSGQGPYGYTF. CDR3 nucleotide sequence: TGTGCCAGCAGCACCACCTCCGGGCAGGGTCCGTATGGCTACACCTTC.

The chain uses TRBV20-1 and TRBJ2-1; possibly TRBD1 for D (6 bases). There are 16 residues in the CDR3. Germline assignment: CDR1 DFQATT and CDR2 SNEGSKA (reference sequence). V was trimmed by 0 bases and J by 0 bases, leaving 12 bases between them. CDR3 coding DNA: TGCAGTGCTAGAGAGGGGGCAGCCCGCTCCTACAATGAGCAGTTCTTC. Residues: CSAREGAARSYNEQFF.